This TCR beta chain was identified during a study of T cell changes during pregnancy in multiple sclerosis. The CDR3 loop spans 15 amino acids. The germline gives CDR1 SGHAT, CDR2 FQNNGV. With V trimmed by 1 base and J by 3 bases, 4 bases remained unmatched. The data were produced by immunoSEQ multiplex PCR, yet TCRdb's version contains in-frame clones alone and is incomplete. The sample contains approximately 80,000 clones, about 90% of which appear only once. The material was PBMCs, obtained in the first trimester of pregnancy. V and J are TRBV11-2 and TRBJ2-7, with 9 positions matching TRBD2. The origin of this receptor is a female donor in good health, serving as a control in a pregnancy study. Some clones in this sample may be carry-over from other donors' samples. CDR3 residues: CASSLGGGGYYEQYF. The CDR3 nucleotides are TGTGCCAGCAGCTTAGGCGGGGGGGGGTACTACGAGCAGTACTTC.